This is a list of T cell receptor beta chains from one sample in a study of shared T cell receptors in the human thymus. This table comes from immunoSEQ multiplex PCR, and its TCRdb copy is limited to in-frame clones, with some not included. The profile shows some 640,000 clones, about 87% of them singletons. These records were also assigned to another study, of human thymus T cells.

The sequencing input was thymocytes. The receptors shown here come from a boy under two years old with a congenital heart defect. Each CDR3 is given with its conserved first and last residue. The D gene is left open where the match is weak. The listing skips clone size in some rows; elsewhere it reads once, few, many or a size class.

J: TRBJ1-6; size: .; D: TRBD1; V: TRBV27; CDR3: CASSFCQGAGYNSPLHF; DNA: TGTGCCAGCAGTTTTTGTCAGGGGGCTGGGTATAATTCACCCCTCCACTTT
J: TRBJ1-2; size: few; D: .; V: TRBV5-1; CDR3: CASSPNRERNYGYTF; DNA: TGCGCCAGCAGCCCCAACAGGGAACGTAACTATGGCTACACCTTC
J: TRBJ2-1; size: .; D: TRBD1; V: TRBV6-5; CDR3: CASSYGTGAYNEQFF; DNA: TGTGCCAGCAGTTATGGGACAGGGGCCTACAATGAGCAGTTCTTC
J: TRBJ2-7; size: .; D: TRBD1; V: TRBV7-2; CDR3: CASSLGPGQGYEQYF; DNA: TGTGCCAGCAGCCTCGGCCCCGGACAGGGGTACGAGCAGTACTTC
J: TRBJ1-1; size: .; D: TRBD1; V: TRBV28; CDR3: CASNGQGAERAEAFF; DNA: TGTGCCAGCAACGGACAGGGGGCGGAGAGGGCTGAAGCTTTCTTT
J: TRBJ2-5; size: .; D: TRBD1; V: TRBV9; CDR3: CASSVGGDRGGTQYF; DNA: TGTGCCAGCAGCGTAGGGGGGGACAGGGGTGGGACCCAGTACTTC
J: TRBJ2-2; size: .; D: .; V: TRBV11-2; CDR3: CASNRPPSPNTGELFF; DNA: TGTGCCAGCAACCGGCCGCCTAGCCCAAACACCGGGGAGCTGTTTTTT
J: TRBJ1-1; size: .; D: .; V: TRBV6-6; CDR3: CASNRDWNTEAFF; DNA: TGTGCCAGCAACAGGGATTGGAACACTGAAGCTTTCTTT
J: TRBJ2-3; size: .; D: .; V: TRBV6-6; CDR3: CASSLGSSSTDTQYF; DNA: TGTGCCAGCAGTTTGGGCAGCTCTAGCACAGATACGCAGTATTTT
J: TRBJ2-1; size: once; D: .; V: TRBV29-1; CDR3: CSSRRLAPVIDEQFF; DNA: TGCAGCTCGCGCCGGCTAGCCCCAGTAATAGATGAGCAGTTCTTC
J: TRBJ2-7; size: few; D: .; V: TRBV14; CDR3: CASSRTEDFSYEQYF; DNA: TGTGCCAGCAGCCGGACAGAAGATTTTTCCTACGAGCAGTACTTC
J: TRBJ2-2; size: .; D: .; V: TRBV5-1; CDR3: CASSSPLSNTGELFF; DNA: TGCGCCAGCAGCTCCCCTTTGTCCAACACCGGGGAGCTGTTTTTT
J: TRBJ1-4; size: .; D: .; V: TRBV19; CDR3: CASSIRRGGRERANEKLFF; DNA: TGTGCCAGTAGTATAAGGAGGGGGGGCAGGGAGAGGGCTAATGAAAAACTGTTTTTT
J: TRBJ2-1; size: once; D: .; V: TRBV7-2; CDR3: CASSFVHNEQFF; DNA: TGTGCCAGCAGCTTCGTCCACAATGAGCAGTTCTTC
J: TRBJ2-7; size: .; D: .; V: TRBV29-1; CDR3: CSVEYSYEQYF; DNA: TGCAGCGTTGAGTACAGCTACGAGCAGTACTTC
J: TRBJ2-1; size: .; D: .; V: TRBV7-6; CDR3: CASSLRVGGLRFF; DNA: TGTGCCAGCAGCTTAAGGGTGGGAGGACTACGATTCTTC
J: TRBJ2-3; size: .; D: .; V: TRBV7-6; CDR3: CASSLEEGTGSTDTQYF; DNA: TGTGCCAGCAGCTTAGAAGAGGGAACAGGGTCGACAGATACGCAGTATTTT
J: TRBJ2-4; size: once; D: TRBD2; V: TRBV6-5; CDR3: CASKSLAGAKNIQYF; DNA: TGTGCCAGCAAGAGCTTAGCGGGAGCCAAAAACATTCAGTACTTC
J: TRBJ2-3; size: .; D: TRBD2; V: TRBV5-1; CDR3: CASSGRLAGGTDTQYF; DNA: TGCGCCAGCAGCGGTAGACTAGCGGGAGGAACAGATACGCAGTATTTT
J: TRBJ1-1; size: .; D: .; V: TRBV6-1; CDR3: CASSERGQGGIMNTEAFF; DNA: TGTGCCAGCAGTGAAAGGGGTCAAGGAGGGATAATGAACACTGAAGCTTTCTTT
J: TRBJ1-5; size: .; D: .; V: TRBV28; CDR3: CASSLFGGWAQHF; DNA: TGTGCCAGCAGTTTATTTGGGGGCTGGGCCCAGCATTTT
J: TRBJ2-2; size: .; D: TRBD1; V: TRBV5-1; CDR3: CASSGTESNTGELFF; DNA: TGCGCCAGCAGCGGGACAGAAAGTAACACCGGGGAGCTGTTTTTT
J: TRBJ2-1; size: .; D: .; V: TRBV7-6; CDR3: CASSSRDYNEQFF; DNA: TGTGCCAGCAGCAGCCGGGACTACAATGAGCAGTTCTTC
J: TRBJ2-7; size: .; D: .; V: TRBV7-2; CDR3: CASSLQRGLYEQYF; DNA: TGTGCCAGCAGCTTACAACGTGGGCTCTACGAGCAGTACTTC
J: TRBJ2-7; size: .; D: .; V: TRBV12-2; CDR3: CASRLGGLASSYEQYF; DNA: TGTGCAAGTCGCTTAGGGGGACTAGCGAGCTCCTACGAGCAGTACTTC
J: TRBJ2-6; size: .; D: TRBD2; V: TRBV15; CDR3: CATSRWGGGNSGANVLTF; DNA: TGTGCCACCAGCAGGTGGGGCGGGGGAAACTCTGGGGCCAACGTCCTGACTTTC
J: TRBJ1-6; size: .; D: .; V: TRBV5-3; CDR3: CARSLDSMEDVYAGAEEDSPLHF; DNA: TGTGCCAGAAGCTTGGATTCCATGGAAGATGTATATGCGGGGGCTGAGGAAGATTCACCCCTCCACTTT
J: TRBJ2-7; size: once; D: TRBD2; V: TRBV7-2; CDR3: CASSPYLAGGYYEQYF; DNA: TGTGCCAGCAGCCCCTATCTAGCGGGGGGCTACTACGAGCAGTACTTC
J: TRBJ2-5; size: .; D: .; V: TRBV1; CDR3: CTSSQDAGIQETQYF; DNA: TGCACCAGCAGCCAAGATGCGGGCATCCAAGAGACCCAGTACTTC
J: TRBJ1-4; size: .; D: TRBD1; V: TRBV25-1; CDR3: CASSDRDSHNEKLFF; DNA: TGTGCCAGCAGTGACCGGGACAGCCATAATGAAAAACTGTTTTTT
J: TRBJ2-3; size: .; D: .; V: TRBV4-3; CDR3: CASSQELATDTQYF; DNA: TGCGCCAGCAGCCAAGAACTAGCTACCGACACGCAGTATTTT